This TCR beta chain originates from a study of T-cell memory formation after mild COVID-19. The J segment lost 6 bases and the V segment lost 6 bases, leaving 10 bases of the junction unmatched. The CDR3 loop spans 14 amino acids. TCRdb recomputed calls from the 5' RACE reads with MiXCR, one row per CDR3 protein. The sample has about 250,000 distinct CDR3 sequences, approximately 15% seen once. Material: PBMCs or a T cell subset sorted from them (not recorded which). V gene TRBV12-3 or TRBV12-4 combines with J gene TRBJ1-2; 7 bases fit TRBD1. The TCR was taken from an adult woman who had mild COVID-19 (a few samples of this study predate the infection). Cell type and time point are not known. CDR3 region: CASRSTTGANGYTF. CDR3 sequence (DNA): TGTGCCAGCAGGTCTACTACAGGGGCTAATGGCTACACCTTC.